This TCR beta chain appears in the sequencing data of a study of shared clonotypes between healthy human individuals. Assay used: immunoSEQ multiplex PCR; TCRdb lists only in-frame clones, some missing. The sample has about half a million clones; 81% are singletons. Sequenced input: PBMCs. The receptor's source is a woman in her thirties or forties in good health. Some clones in this sample may be carry-over from other donors' samples.

The CDR3 nucleotides are TGTGCCAGCAGTTGGGTGGGGGATACTGAAGCTTTCTTT. Amino acid sequence: CASSWVGDTEAFF. This chain links TRBV6-1 with TRBJ1-1; possibly TRBD1 for D (5 bases). The CDR3 has 13 amino acids. V was cut by 5 bases and J by 5 bases, with 12 bases left in between. CDR1 and CDR2 (germline): MNHNS, SASEGT.